This entry is about one TCR beta chain. Its antigen is not identified. This record comes from a study of T cells after yellow fever vaccination. The germline V gene encodes CDR1 MNHEY and CDR2 SVGAGI. The length of the CDR3 is 14 residues. The V and J ends lost 3 bases and 1 base respectively, with 10 bases between them. Study-level results: Reappearing after the booster were most of the clones from primary vaccination (around 96% CD4, about 88% CD8).

For TCR, cDNA came from 5'RACE template switching, which added a universal primer site and UMIs. TCRdb re-called the 5' RACE reads through MiXCR, storing one row per CDR3 protein. The profile covers around 320,000 distinct CDR3 sequences, with approximately 8% appearing a single time and 3% to 4% taken by the ten largest. The rearrangement joins TRBV6-5 to TRBJ2-7; D not resolved. The sequencing used CD4+ T cells sorted from PBMCs, collected 5 days after the yellow fever booster vaccination. This receptor was identified in a man aged 18 to 35 who received the YFV17D yellow fever vaccine. The CDR3 DNA follows: TGTGCCAGCAGTTATTGGACGGATTCCTACGAGCAGTACTTC. This translates into CASSYWTDSYEQYF.